This T cell receptor beta chain was captured by sequencing in a study of identical twins. TCRdb reanalysed the 5' RACE reads using MiXCR and keeps one entry per CDR3 protein. The sample carries 1.5 million to 2 million distinct CDR3 sequences, more than 30% recorded once. The germline V gene encodes CDR1 MNHEY and CDR2 SVGEGT. V gave up 2 bases and J gave up 4 bases; unmatched junction bases: 4. The CDR3 has 17 residues. This chain connects TRBV6-2 or TRBV6-3 to TRBJ2-1; 14 nucleotides line up with TRBD2. The TCR originated in a newborn girl in good health. Sequencing used cord blood. The CDR3 here is CASSYGTSGGHYNEQFF. CDR3 nucleotides: TGTGCCAGCAGTTACGGGACTAGCGGGGGCCATTACAATGAGCAGTTCTTC.